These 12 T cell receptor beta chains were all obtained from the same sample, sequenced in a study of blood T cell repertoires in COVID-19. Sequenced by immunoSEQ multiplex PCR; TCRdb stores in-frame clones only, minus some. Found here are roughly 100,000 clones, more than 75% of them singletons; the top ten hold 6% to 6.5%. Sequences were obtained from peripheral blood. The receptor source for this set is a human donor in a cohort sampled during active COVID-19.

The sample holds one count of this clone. In nucleotides, the CDR3 is TGTGCCATCAGTGAGGATAGCGGGAGAGGAAATGAGCAGTTCTTC. It encodes CAISEDSGRGNEQFF. The chain uses TRBV10-3 and TRBJ2-1; TRBD2 aligns across 9 bases. Germline trimming cut 2 bases from V and 7 bases from J; bases unmatched to any gene: 6. The length of the CDR3 is 15 residues. Germline CDR1 and CDR2: ENHRY and SYGVKD.

As DNA, the CDR3 is TGTGCCACCAGCAGGGGGACAGGGGACAATCAGCCCCAGCATTTT. It specifies CATSRGTGDNQPQHF. V and J are TRBV15 and TRBJ1-5; 10 bases are a match to TRBD1. The CDR3 length is 15 residues. CDR1 LNHNV and CDR2 YYDKDF come from the germline V gene (reference sequence). V trimming: 3 bases; J trimming: 3 bases; junction bases outside the gene matches: 2.

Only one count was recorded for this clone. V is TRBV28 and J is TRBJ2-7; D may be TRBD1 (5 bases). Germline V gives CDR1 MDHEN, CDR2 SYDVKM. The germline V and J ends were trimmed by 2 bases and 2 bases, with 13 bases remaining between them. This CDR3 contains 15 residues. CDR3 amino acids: CASSLNTRVTYEQYF. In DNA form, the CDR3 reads TGTGCCAGCAGTTTAAATACCAGGGTGACCTACGAGCAGTACTTC.

The CDR3 DNA reads as TGTGCCAGCAGTTACTTCCCAGGGAACACCGGGGAGCTGTTTTTT. It encodes CASSYFPGNTGELFF. This chain links TRBV6-6 with TRBJ2-2; D call uncertain. Trimming stripped 1 base from V and 1 base from J, with 7 bases between. The length of the CDR3 is 15 residues. Germline CDR1 and CDR2: MNHNY and SVGAGI (reference sequence).

The CDR3 region is CTSSHPTRLAGETQYF. The CDR3 coding sequence is TGCACCAGCAGCCATCCTACTAGACTAGCCGGGGAGACCCAGTACTTC. The V and J genes are TRBV1 and TRBJ2-5; TRBD2 was called by the table and not checked on the DNA. TRBV1 is shown as a pseudogene. The CDR3 is made up of 16 amino acids.

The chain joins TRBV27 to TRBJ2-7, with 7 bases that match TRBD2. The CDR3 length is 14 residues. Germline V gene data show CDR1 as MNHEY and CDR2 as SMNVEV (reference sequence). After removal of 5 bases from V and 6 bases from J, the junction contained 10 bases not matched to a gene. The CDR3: CASSSGGRLGEQYF. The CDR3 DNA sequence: TGTGCCAGCAGTAGTGGCGGGAGACTAGGCGAGCAGTACTTC.

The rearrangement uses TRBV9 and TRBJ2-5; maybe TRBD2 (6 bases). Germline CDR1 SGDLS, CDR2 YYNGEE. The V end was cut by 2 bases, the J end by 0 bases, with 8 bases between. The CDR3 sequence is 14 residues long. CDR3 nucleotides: TGTGCCAGCAGCGTTGGAGGGAACCAAGAGACCCAGTACTTC. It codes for CASSVGGNQETQYF. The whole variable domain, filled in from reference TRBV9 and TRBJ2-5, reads DSGVTQTPKHLITATGQRVTLRCSPRSGDLSVYWYQQSLDQGLQFLIQYYNGEERAKGNILERFSAQQFPDLHSELNLSSLELGDSALYFCASSVGGNQETQYFGPGTRLLVL.

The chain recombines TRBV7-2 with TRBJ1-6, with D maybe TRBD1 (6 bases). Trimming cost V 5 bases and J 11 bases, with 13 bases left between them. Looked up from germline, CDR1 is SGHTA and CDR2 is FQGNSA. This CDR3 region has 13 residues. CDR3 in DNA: TGTGCCAGCAGCGTGGACAGTCAAACACCCCTCCACTTT. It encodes CASSVDSQTPLHF.

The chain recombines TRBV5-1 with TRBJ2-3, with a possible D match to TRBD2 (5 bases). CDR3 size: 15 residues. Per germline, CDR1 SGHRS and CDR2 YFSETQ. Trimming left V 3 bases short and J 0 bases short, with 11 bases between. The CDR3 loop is CASSSPSYSTDTQYF. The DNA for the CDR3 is TGCGCCAGCAGCTCGCCTAGCTACAGCACAGATACGCAGTATTTT.

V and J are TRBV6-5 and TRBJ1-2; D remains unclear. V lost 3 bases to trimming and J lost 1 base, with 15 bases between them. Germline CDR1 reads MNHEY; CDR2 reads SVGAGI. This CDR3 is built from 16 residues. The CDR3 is CASSYQTHEHNYGYTF. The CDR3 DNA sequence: TGTGCCAGCAGTTATCAAACCCACGAACATAACTATGGCTACACCTTC.

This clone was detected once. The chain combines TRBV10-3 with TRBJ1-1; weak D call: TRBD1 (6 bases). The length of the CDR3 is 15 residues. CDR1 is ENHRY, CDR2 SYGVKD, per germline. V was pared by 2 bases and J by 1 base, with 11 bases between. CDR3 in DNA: TGTGCCATCAGTGAGCCGGACAGCCAGAACACTGAAGCTTTCTTT. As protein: CAISEPDSQNTEAFF.

CDR3 nucleotide sequence: TGTGCCAGCAGTGAAGCGCTGGGGGCTGGGGGCGGGGAGCTGTTTTTT. Its translation: CASSEALGAGGGELFF. The rearrangement joins TRBV2 to TRBJ2-2; TRBD1 might be the D (6 bases). CDR1 and CDR2 (germline): SNHLY, FYNNEI. Trimming removed 0 bases at V and 7 bases at J, with 15 bases between. The CDR3 loop spans 16 amino acids.